This TCR beta chain derives from a study of lymphopenia after photon versus proton radiotherapy (dated by TCRdb to between 2017 and 2020). Regarding the complete study: In patients with gastrointestinal tumors who developed high-grade lymphopenia, the study compared the immunological effects of photon radiation therapy with those of proton radiation therapy. The cohort included 20 to 25 patients with gastrointestinal tumors who developed lymphopenia after receiving either photon or proton therapy. The goal of the study was to characterize the differences between the two radiation modalities in how they affect the immune system. General conclusions and limits of the study: The survival association was examined only in patients who died, and the authors described better survival with proton therapy as a possibility, not as a demonstrated result. Once the lymphocyte count had reached its nadir, the repertoires of photon-treated patients showed oligoclonal expansion, particularly of CD8+ Temra cells, and this expansion drove the decline in diversity. Relative stability during treatment was observed in proton-treated patients, whereas loss of naive T cells and TCR diversity and gain of effector/memory populations were observed in photon-treated patients. Across the cohort, an inverse correlation was found between a larger post-nadir drop in TCR diversity and overall survival time among patients who died.

Libraries were built with the immunoSEQ multiplex PCR assay. T cell repertoires were profiled with deep sequencing of rearranged TCR beta loci together with multiparametric flow cytometry. Here the immuneACCESS table is served through TCRdb, limited to in-frame sequences with V and J called. Missing clones are a known gap in these copies; in checked studies unresolved V genes cover under half, and the rest lacks a known reason. This sample is represented by tens of thousands of clones; around 82% of them were singletons. Together, the top ten hold over 1.3% of the sample. This clone was seen a single time. Its antigen is currently not known. Base quality data are lacking; no much larger clone is found one base away. V is clipped by 0 bases and J by 4 bases, and the sequence between their germline boundaries is 8 bases long. According to the germline V gene (reference sequence), CDR1 reads SGHKS and CDR2 reads YYEKEE. The CDR3 contains 14 residues, cysteine and phenylalanine counted. Only CDR3 DNA is held: 42 bases, read in frame from base 1.

Sequenced material: peripheral blood, taken from a patient treated with proton-based radiotherapy. This chain is built from TRBV5-5 and TRBJ2-1; the D gene is perhaps TRBD1, from 5 matching bases. This sequence was found in a man aged 55 to 70 with pancreatic cancer. The CDR3 region has the sequence CASSLGTLYNEQFF. The base sequence is TGTGCCAGCAGCTTGGGGACATTATACAATGAGCAGTTCTTC.